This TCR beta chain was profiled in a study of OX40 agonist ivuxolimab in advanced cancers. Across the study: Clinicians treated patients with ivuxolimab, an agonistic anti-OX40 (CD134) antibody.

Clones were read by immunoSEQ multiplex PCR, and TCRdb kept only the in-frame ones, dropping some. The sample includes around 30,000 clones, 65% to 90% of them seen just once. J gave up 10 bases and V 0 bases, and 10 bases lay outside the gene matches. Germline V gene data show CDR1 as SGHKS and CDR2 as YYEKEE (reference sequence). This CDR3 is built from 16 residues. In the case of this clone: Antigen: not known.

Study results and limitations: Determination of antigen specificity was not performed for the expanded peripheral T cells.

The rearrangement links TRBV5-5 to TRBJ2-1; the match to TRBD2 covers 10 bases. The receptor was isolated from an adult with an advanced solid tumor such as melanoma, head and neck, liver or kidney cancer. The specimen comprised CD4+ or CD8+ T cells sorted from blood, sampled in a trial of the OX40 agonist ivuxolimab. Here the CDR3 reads CASSLEASGGLIEQFF. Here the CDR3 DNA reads TGTGCCAGCAGCTTGGAGGCTAGCGGGGGATTAATAGAGCAGTTCTTC. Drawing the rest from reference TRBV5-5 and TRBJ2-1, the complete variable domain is DAGVTQSPTHLIKTRGQQVTLRCSPISGHKSVSWYQQVLGQGPQFIFQYYEKEERGRGNFPDRFSARQFPNYSSELNVNALLLGDSALYLCASSLEASGGLIEQFFGPGTRLTVL.